These 23 T cell receptor beta chains were sequenced from one sample in a study of CD8 T cells in Susac syndrome (dated by TCRdb to the late 2010s). Library method: the immunoSEQ multiplex PCR assay. RNA was extracted with the RNeasy kit and about 0.5 to 1 ug was reverse transcribed using random hexamers. TCRdb passed the public sequencing reads through fastp at Q25 and MiXCR, retaining productive beta sequences. Identical CDR3 proteins give one entry, which carries the most common genes and DNA. The sample records some 150,000 distinct CDR3 sequences, approximately 94% of which are singletons. In total, the top ten clones hold more than 0.065% of the sample. The source material was CD4+ T cells from PBMCs. The receptors stem from a human donor in good health.

V gene TRBV25-1 combines with J gene TRBJ1-2; D unclear. The length of the CDR3 is 12 residues. Looked up from germline, CDR1 is MGHDK and CDR2 is SYGVNS. The V end was cut by 1 base, the J end by 8 bases, with 8 bases between. Written as DNA, the CDR3 is TGTGCCAGCAGTGAATCGACGGGCGGCTACACCTTC. It specifies CASSESTGGYTF.

The gene calls are TRBV3-1 and TRBJ2-5; a weak D match, TRBD1 (5 bases). The CDR3 is 18 amino acids. Trimming cost V 6 bases and J 5 bases, with 28 bases left between them. In germline, CDR1 is LGHDT, CDR2 YNNKEL (reference sequence). CDR3 loop: CASSLGVRATNQGETQYF. CDR3 nucleotides: TGTGCCAGCAGTCTAGGGGTCCGAGCCACCAACCAAGGGGAGACCCAGTACTTC.

This chain links TRBV5-1 with TRBJ1-5, with D tentatively TRBD1 (6 bases). The CDR3 spans 15 residues. V was trimmed by 4 bases and J by 3 bases, leaving 14 bases between them. From germline, CDR1 is SGHRS and CDR2 YFSETQ. The CDR3 DNA sequence: TGCGCCAGCAGCCCCTGGCCAGGGGACAATCAGCCCCAGCATTTT. Encoded protein: CASSPWPGDNQPQHF.

CDR3 in amino acids: CASSRTSHEQYF. In DNA, the CDR3 is TGTGCCAGCAGCAGGACTAGCCACGAGCAGTACTTC. This chain joins TRBV3-1 and TRBJ2-7, with TRBD2 identical over 8 bases. Losses at the gene ends were 5 bases for V and 5 bases for J; bases not matched to a gene: 2. CDR3 length: 12 residues. The germline gives CDR1 LGHDT, CDR2 YNNKEL (reference sequence).

The J gene is TRBJ2-5, the V gene TRBV5-6, with D possibly TRBD2 on 6 matching bases. The ends were cut back, 4 bases at V and 0 bases at J, with 19 bases in the middle. The CDR3 totals 17 residues. Per germline, CDR1 SGHDT and CDR2 YYEEEE. The CDR3 DNA follows: TGTGCCAGCAGCGCCCCCATAGCGGCCACGTACCAAGAGACCCAGTACTTC. It specifies CASSAPIAATYQETQYF.

V usage is TRBV6-5 and J usage is TRBJ2-5; D possibly corresponds to TRBD2 (6 bases). Germline V gene sequence: CDR1 MNHEY, CDR2 SVGAGI. This CDR3 region has 15 residues. The V and J ends lost 5 bases and 4 bases respectively, with 17 bases between them. The CDR3 DNA sequence: TGTGCCAGCAGTAAAGGGAGGCACCCCGCAGAGACCCAGTACTTC. Protein: CASSKGRHPAETQYF.

The V gene is TRBV6-1, the J gene TRBJ1-4, with 8 bases that match TRBD1. Germline V lookup: CDR1 MNHNS, CDR2 SASEGT. The CDR3 spans 13 residues. The V gene end was trimmed by 5 bases and the J gene end by 5 bases; junction bases not matched to a gene: 1. DNA for the CDR3: TGTGCCAGCAGTAGACAGGGGAATGAAAAACTGTTTTTT. Residues: CASSRQGNEKLFF.

The chain combines TRBV5-1 with TRBJ1-4; perhaps TRBD1 as D (5 bases). The CDR3 is 14 residues long. With 5 bases removed from V and 6 bases from J, the gap between germline ends came to 14 bases. Germline V CDR1 and CDR2: SGHRS, YFSETQ. CDR3 sequence (DNA): TGCGCCAGCAGTTCGGGGAGGGGATATGAAAAACTGTTTTTT. This sequence encodes CASSSGRGYEKLFF.

V is TRBV30 and J is TRBJ2-1, with 11 positions matching TRBD2. Germline-derived CDR1 and CDR2 are GTSNPN and SVGIG (reference sequence). This CDR3 comprises 17 residues. V shed 0 bases and J 5 bases; nucleotides not matched to a gene: 9. Here the CDR3 reads CAWSVGRLAGGHNEQFF. The DNA for the CDR3 is TGTGCCTGGAGTGTAGGGCGGCTAGCGGGAGGTCACAATGAGCAGTTCTTC. Full variable domain (outside the CDR3, taken from reference TRBV30 and TRBJ2-1): SQTIHQWPATLVQPVGSPLSLECTVEGTSNPNLYWYRQAAGRGLQLLFYSVGIGQISSEVPQNLSASRPQDRQFILSSKKLLLSDSGFYLCAWSVGRLAGGHNEQFFGPGTRLTVL.

The chain combines TRBV10-3 with TRBJ2-1; 13 nucleotides agree with TRBD2. CDR1 ENHRY and CDR2 SYGVKD come from the germline V gene. This CDR3 has 15 amino acids. The ends lost 6 bases at V and 8 bases at J; junction bases unmatched: 7. As DNA, the CDR3 is TGTGCCATCAGCCCGGGACTAGCGGGAAGGGATGAGCAGTTCTTC. The encoded protein is CAISPGLAGRDEQFF.

The genes are TRBV2 and TRBJ1-4, with unresolved D. Germline V CDR1 and CDR2: SNHLY, FYNNEI. This CDR3 has 11 amino acids. The ends were cut back, 4 bases at V and 8 bases at J, with 5 bases in the middle. The CDR3, as DNA: TGTGCCAGCAGTGGTGGAGAAAAACTGTTTTTT. Amino acids: CASSGGEKLFF.

The chain employs TRBV25-1 and TRBJ2-7; D is unclear. The CDR3 has 14 residues. V lost 5 bases and J lost 1, with 12 bases in between. Looked up from germline, CDR1 is MGHDK and CDR2 is SYGVNS. The CDR3 DNA is TGTGCCAGCAGTAGTCCCGGTCGATCCTACGAGCAGTACTTC. Its translation: CASSSPGRSYEQYF.

This sequence joins TRBV20-1 and TRBJ2-2; D may match TRBD1 or TRBD2 (6 bases each). Germline-derived CDR1 and CDR2 are DFQATT and SNEGSKA (reference sequence). The CDR3 is 15 amino acids. V gave up 0 bases and J gave up 3 bases, with 11 bases separating them. CDR3 sequence: CSARDGGRDTGELFF. CDR3 nucleotides: TGCAGTGCTAGAGATGGGGGGCGCGACACCGGGGAGCTGTTTTTT.

The V and J genes are TRBV7-3 and TRBJ2-1; TRBD2 matches 7 bases. V shed 2 bases, J shed 7 bases, and the junction held 5 bases outside the gene matches. The germline V gene encodes CDR1 SGHTA and CDR2 FQGTGA. This CDR3 spans 14 amino acids. DNA of the CDR3: TGTGCCAGCAGCTTAGCGGGAGTGGGTAATGAGCAGTTCTTC. Its translation: CASSLAGVGNEQFF.

This chain links TRBV20-1 with TRBJ1-2, with 7 bases matching TRBD1. The CDR3 contains 15 residues. Germline V gives CDR1 DFQATT, CDR2 SNEGSKA (reference sequence). Germline trimming cut 3 bases from V and 5 bases from J; bases unmatched to any gene: 12. DNA for the CDR3: TGCAGTGCTAGTCTAGGGCCCTTACAGGGGTATGGCTACACCTTC. Translating it yields CSASLGPLQGYGYTF.

This rearrangement joins TRBV7-2 to TRBJ2-7; tentatively, D is TRBD2 (6 bases). The CDR3 loop spans 15 amino acids. Trimming cost V 1 base and J 7 bases, with 17 bases left between them. Looked up from germline, CDR1 is SGHTA and CDR2 is FQGNSA. The CDR3 bases are TGTGCCAGCAGCTTAGGGTCCGGGGGAACGGGTGAGCAGTACTTC. Its protein product is CASSLGSGGTGEQYF.

V and J are TRBV5-4 and TRBJ2-2; 11 bases are shared with TRBD2. Germline V lookup: CDR1 SGHNT, CDR2 YYREEE (reference sequence). V was clipped by 4 bases and J by 4 bases; unmatched bases: 9. The CDR3 extends over 17 amino acids. In nucleotides, the CDR3 is TGTGCCAGCAGCCCGGGCGGGACTAGCGGAAGCACCGGGGAGCTGTTTTTT. The encoded protein is CASSPGGTSGSTGELFF.

The rearrangement links TRBV7-6 to TRBJ2-1; D is uncertain. The V gene's germline CDR1 is SGHVS and CDR2 FNYEAQ. The CDR3 is 11 residues long. V was shortened by 8 bases and J by 10 bases, with 12 bases between the two germline ends. The CDR3 DNA is TGTGCCAGCTCCCGGGTCGGCGAGCAGTTCTTC. This sequence encodes CASSRVGEQFF.

The V and J genes are TRBV28 and TRBJ1-2; D remains unclear. Trimming took 7 bases from V and 0 from J, leaving 12 bases between them. The CDR3 contains 14 residues. Germline lookup yields CDR1 MDHEN and CDR2 SYDVKM. CDR3 nucleotide sequence: TGTGCCAGCACTATAAGCAGACCTAACTATGGCTACACCTTC. Amino acid sequence: CASTISRPNYGYTF.

The CDR3 loop is CASSPGQGFHEQYF. CDR3 coding DNA: TGTGCCAGCAGCCCGGGACAGGGGTTTCACGAGCAGTACTTC. J is TRBJ2-7 and V is TRBV28; 10 nucleotides align to TRBD1. The germline V gene encodes CDR1 MDHEN and CDR2 SYDVKM. V dropped 6 bases and J dropped 5; count of bases not matched to a gene: 7. CDR3 length equals 14 residues.

The chain recombines TRBV7-8 with TRBJ2-7; D is unresolved. This CDR3 region has 12 residues. V was cut by 1 base and J by 5 bases, with 6 bases left in between. CDR1 SGHVS and CDR2 FQNEAQ come from the germline V gene. For the CDR3, the DNA is TGTGCCAGCAGCTTAGTAAGGGACGAGCAGTACTTC. Translating it yields CASSLVRDEQYF.

V is TRBV28 and J is TRBJ1-2, with no clear D. V was shortened by 3 bases and J by 5 bases, with 7 bases between the two germline ends. This CDR3 contains 12 residues. Germline CDR1 reads MDHEN; CDR2 reads SYDVKM. The CDR3 here is CASSFPQYGYTF. CDR3 coding DNA: TGTGCCAGCAGTTTTCCCCAATATGGCTACACCTTC.

V usage is TRBV30 and J usage is TRBJ1-2, with D perhaps TRBD1 (5 bases). V lost 4 bases to trimming and J lost 8 bases, with 11 bases between them. CDR1 and CDR2 (germline): GTSNPN, SVGIG (reference sequence). The CDR3 totals 11 residues. CDR3 coding DNA: TGTGCCTGGACAGGGTTAGAGGGCTACACCTTC. Amino acid sequence: CAWTGLEGYTF. Looking up the rest from reference TRBV30 and TRBJ1-2 gives the full variable domain: SQTIHQWPATLVQPVGSPLSLECTVEGTSNPNLYWYRQAAGRGLQLLFYSVGIGQISSEVPQNLSASRPQDRQFILSSKKLLLSDSGFYLCAWTGLEGYTFGSGTRLTVV.